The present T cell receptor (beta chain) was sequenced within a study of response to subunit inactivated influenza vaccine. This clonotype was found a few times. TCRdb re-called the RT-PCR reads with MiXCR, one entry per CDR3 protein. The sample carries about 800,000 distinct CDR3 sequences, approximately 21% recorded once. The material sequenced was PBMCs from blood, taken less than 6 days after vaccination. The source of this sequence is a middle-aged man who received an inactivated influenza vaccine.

In DNA form, the CDR3 reads TGTGCCAGCAGCCCAGCCGGGAATCTGGGCACTAATGAAAAACTGTTTTTT. Translation gives CASSPAGNLGTNEKLFF. The chain has TRBV9 and TRBJ1-4; the D is unclear. The CDR3 extends over 17 amino acids. The germline V gene has CDR1 SGDLS and CDR2 YYNGEE. Trimming removed 4 bases at V and 2 bases at J, with 18 bases between.